This T cell receptor (beta chain) was captured in a study of cytomegalovirus exposure and HLA in healthy donors (dated by TCRdb to about 2017). In the study overall: An earlier analysis of approximately 590 of the donors reported 250 to 300 Gb of sequence data and approximately 110 million unique TCR beta sequences from about 179 million T cells. Roughly 300 gigabases of sequencing data and approximately 80 million unique TCR sequences were included in an early release covering over 600 HLA-typed donors. Of the roughly 420 genotyped donors, 65% to 90% were placed in the genetic ancestry cluster associated with self-reported Caucasian donors. The aim of the study was to test whether cataloging public T cell receptors could identify signatures of past pathogen exposure. Using immunosequencing, the study profiled T cell repertoires from about 610 subjects and related those repertoires to cytomegalovirus serostatus. A separate validation cohort of some 130 different subjects was used in addition to the approximately 670-subject first cohort. To predict cytomegalovirus infection status, the study combined high-throughput TCR immunosequencing, statistical association of individual TCRs with disease status, and machine learning. In a later analysis, previously published TCR beta repertoires from more than 500 donors were re-analyzed and high-resolution HLA genotyping was added so that TCR occurrence patterns could be studied. Rather than using new phenotypic data, the later analysis identified candidate immune exposures from TCR beta sequences and from how often those sequences occurred across donors. In an earlier analysis of 587 of the donors, high-throughput TCR beta sequencing was used to judge whether each TCR beta V gene segment behaved as functional or pseudogenic. Donor age, sex, ethnicity and CMV serostatus were collected together with the repertoire data. Genome-wide SNP genotypes for about 60% of the roughly 700 donors were used in a later genetic analysis, which treated that subset as a discovery cohort. Every discovery cohort repertoire had been produced on one sequencing platform. Both class I and class II loci were covered by HLA typing, at four-digit resolution. The number of donors typed differed by locus, with about 629-630 for A, B, C, DRB1 and DQB1, 522 for DQA1, approximately 580 for DPA1, and under 490 for DPB1. Roughly 5 DR-DQ haplotypes were handled as single units for association and clustering, since linkage in the cohort was strong. Among approximately 370 genotyped donors of the cohort, an average of around 220,000 unique TCR beta nucleotide sequences was sequenced per donor, of which about 19% were non-productive. On the study overall, not on this receptor specifically: In a later analysis, TCR association rates were found to vary across HLA loci, with the most associated TCRs seen for DRB1 alleles and the fewest for HLA-C alleles. Presence/absence analyses assumed roughly uniform sequencing depth across donors, an assumption that may not hold. A later analysis reported that several top co-occurrence clusters appeared linked to parvovirus B19, influenza, CMV and Epstein-Barr virus. In both the original and validation cohorts, the classifier was reported to diagnose cytomegalovirus status with high specificity and sensitivity. An association between a missense DCLRE1C variant and V-gene and J-gene trimming of TCR beta chains was found in a later genetic analysis and replicated in an independent cohort. HLA typing was unavailable for some donors at each locus, so association tests used only the typed subset. Correlated functional status among segregating V segments might reflect linkage disequilibrium, but an unknown experimental factor could not be ruled out. An earlier analysis of approximately 570 of the donors showed that most TCR beta V segments appeared in productive rearrangements either about 90% or about 30% of the time, which broadly matched IMGT annotations. In vitro tests confirmed that a few of the cytomegalovirus-associated TCR beta chains recognize cytomegalovirus antigens. In a later analysis, HLA-associated TCR beta chains showed more clonal expansion and lower generation probabilities than non-associated chains that were equally common. A later genetic analysis reported fewer N-insertions in productive TCRs among donors in an Asian-associated ancestry cluster than the roughly 670-donor mean. Most TCR sequences were observed very rarely across donors, whereas some public TCRs were present in many individuals. The study gave a list of 150 to 200 TCR beta chains associated with cytomegalovirus. Only TCR beta chains were sequenced in this cohort, and the absence of alpha or paired-chain data limited detectable features. Some IMGT-functional V segments, including TRBV6-2 and TRBV6-3, could not be distinguished by the 87-base-pair reads and were therefore excluded. A later analysis found that most CMV-associated TCR beta chains appeared HLA-restricted, with HLA associations seemingly driven largely by CMV exposure. The sequencing pipeline was judged likely to have produced a cluster of highly shared sequence variants as a technical artifact. Strong co-occurrence of HLA alleles, especially DR and DQ, made assigning TCR associations to individual alleles difficult. A further reported finding was that TCR beta sequences accurately predicted the HLA-A and HLA-B alleles for most subjects in the first cohort. Because counts were too low, roughly 17 rarely observed V segments, including chromosome 9 orphons, were left out of the earlier analysis of a few hundred of the donors. CMV serostatus was the only immune exposure information available for the cohort. It was suggested by the authors that the approach could potentially be generalized to other disease states and immunological phenotypes. A later analysis associated 17,000 or so TCR beta sequences with specific HLA alleles at a false discovery rate of 0.05.

This clone was counted a single time. It lacks a known antigen. Per-nucleotide qualities are absent, and no much larger clonotype sits a single base away. The CDR1 and CDR2 encoded by the germline V gene are KGHSH and LQKENI. From cysteine to phenylalanine, the CDR3 is 15 amino acids long. Only the CDR3 part of the read is kept: 45 bases, read in frame from the first base. After removal of 3 bases from V and 7 bases from J, the junction retains 6 bases not matched to a gene. The method behind the library was the immunoSEQ multiplex PCR assay. The multiplex PCR relied on a mix of 60 forward primers for TCR Vbeta segments and 13 reverse primers for TCR Jbeta segments. The CDR3 region of rearranged TCR beta genes was amplified from genomic DNA with a multiplex PCR assay. Amplified TCR beta libraries were sequenced as 87-base-pair reads on the Illumina HiSeq System. Turning to the authors' computational methods: A later analysis tallied around 80 million unique TCR beta chains across the 666 repertoires, and about 12 million of those chains were shared by two or more donors. Raw reads were error-corrected and collapsed into unique sequences by a nearest-neighbor algorithm in which closely related sequences were merged to remove PCR and sequencing errors. To assign V, D and J gene segments, CDR3 sequences were aligned to IMGT reference sequences. For a sequence to be retained, a match of at least six nucleotides was required to both a V gene segment and a J gene segment. A rearrangement was called productive if the CDR3 had no stop codons and remained in frame with V and J, and every other rearrangement was called non-productive. CDR3 was defined according to IMGT convention as the region running from the second conserved V-encoded cysteine to the conserved J-encoded phenylalanine. Sequences without an unambiguous match to a single V gene segment were excluded from the earlier analysis of a few hundred of the donors. In an earlier analysis of approximately 590 of the donors, V segments were called functional above 56.7% productive rearrangements and were called segregating when the between-donor standard deviation exceeded 5%. A statistical classification framework was developed to diagnose cytomegalovirus status using the catalog of TCR beta chain sequences. In a later analysis, TCR nucleotide sequences were compared against IMGT/GENE-DB human TR gene sequences so that V and J genes could be assigned. The TCRdist pipeline was used in a later analysis to assign CDR3 sequences and most-parsimonious VDJ recombination scenarios. In a later analysis, each TCR beta chain was defined by its CDR3 amino acid sequence together with its V-gene family, and reads lacking a unique V-gene family were excluded. To address suspected cross-contamination and a sequencing artifact, a later analysis removed approximately 600 highly shared, low-generation-probability nucleotide sequences. A later analysis calculated a clonal expansion index for each public chain from normalized within-repertoire ranks of inferred template counts. A later analysis computed generation probabilities with a VDJ recombination model fitted to out-of-frame rearrangements, and checked the results against IGoR. Hypergeometric tests were used in a later analysis to score TCR-TCR, TCR-HLA and TCR-CMV co-occurrence, with a repertoire-size bias correction applied to the TCR pairs. In a later analysis, false discovery rates were estimated by permuting HLA or CMV assignments 20 times. In a later analysis, co-occurring TCRs were grouped with DBSCAN, and TCRdist sequence similarity was added when clustering was performed within HLA-allele-positive subsets. Repertoires with fewer than 30,000 or more than 120,000 public chains were left out of co-occurrence clustering, as were about five repertoires with anomalous nucleotide sharing. TCRdb retrieved this table from immuneACCESS and kept in-frame rearrangements only. Not all clones are present; in checked studies, unresolved V genes account for under half, and no reason is known for the remainder. That table gives V, J and clone size, and the DNA gave D and trimming. This sample comprises about 120,000 clones, 60% to 85% of them detected only once. Roughly 1.5% of the sample comes from the top ten.

The cohort comprised some 680 healthy bone marrow donors. At the time of sampling, all cohort members were nominally healthy, though unrecorded immune exposures were likely present. The donor tested CMV seronegative, placing the donor among the 300 to 450 seronegative members of the cohort. Each donor provided a peripheral blood sample, and peripheral blood mononuclear cells were used for TCR beta sequencing. The Qiagen DNeasy Blood Extraction Kit was used to extract genomic DNA from the blood cell samples. The specimen was PBMCs. The chain employs TRBV18 and TRBJ1-4, with 9 junctional bases fitting TRBD1. The sequence derives from a woman aged 18-29 years in good health and CMV-seronegative. The nucleotides read TGTGCCAGCTCACCCCAGACAGGGGGAAGTGAAAAACTGTTTTTT. Translated, it gives CASSPQTGGSEKLFF.